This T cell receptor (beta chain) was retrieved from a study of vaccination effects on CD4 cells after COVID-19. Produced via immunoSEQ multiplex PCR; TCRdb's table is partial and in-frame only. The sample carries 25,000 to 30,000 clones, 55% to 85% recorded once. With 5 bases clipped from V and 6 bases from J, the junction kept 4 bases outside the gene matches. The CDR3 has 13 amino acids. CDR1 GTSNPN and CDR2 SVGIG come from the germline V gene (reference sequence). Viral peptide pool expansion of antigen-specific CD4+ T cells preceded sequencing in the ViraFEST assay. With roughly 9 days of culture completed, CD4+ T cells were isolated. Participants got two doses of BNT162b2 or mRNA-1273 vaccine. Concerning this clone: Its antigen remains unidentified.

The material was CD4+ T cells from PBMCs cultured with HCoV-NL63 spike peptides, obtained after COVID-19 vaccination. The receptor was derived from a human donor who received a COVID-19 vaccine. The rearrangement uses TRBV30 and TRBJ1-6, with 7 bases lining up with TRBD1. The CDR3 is CAWEGQPNSPLHF. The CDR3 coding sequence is TGTGCCTGGGAGGGACAGCCTAATTCACCCCTCCACTTT. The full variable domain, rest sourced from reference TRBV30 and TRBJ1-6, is SQTIHQWPATLVQPVGSPLSLECTVEGTSNPNLYWYRQAAGRGLQLLFYSVGIGQISSEVPQNLSASRPQDRQFILSSKKLLLSDSGFYLCAWEGQPNSPLHFGNGTRLTVT.